The clone carrying this T cell receptor (beta chain) was seen a single time. Its antigen is unknown. Autoimmune disease history or systemic immunosuppression barred patients. Baseline was the first blood sampling point, followed by cycle 4 day 1 and cycle 7 day 1. The data belong to a study of OX40 agonist ivuxolimab in advanced cancers. Study-level results: CD4+ T cells averaged fewer expanded clones than CD8+ T cells. Normalized T-cell clonal expansion was also low in a subset of nonresponders.

V dropped 4 bases and J dropped 0; count of bases not matched to a gene: 7. Germline values: CDR1 GTSNPN, CDR2 SVGIG (reference sequence). The CDR3 loop spans 15 amino acids. Generated by immunoSEQ multiplex PCR, the TCRdb table keeps only in-frame clones and is missing some. The sample has approximately 60,000 clones, approximately 92% seen once. The chain uses TRBV30 and TRBJ2-3, with 7 nucleotides matching TRBD2. The receptor's source is an adult with an advanced solid tumor such as melanoma, head and neck, liver or kidney cancer. The input for sequencing was CD4+ or CD8+ T cells sorted from blood, taken in a trial of the OX40 agonist ivuxolimab. CDR3: CAWTPWGGSTDTQYF. CDR3 nucleotides: TGTGCCTGGACACCCTGGGGGGGGAGCACAGATACGCAGTATTTT.